One and the same sample provided the 8 T cell receptor beta chains below, sequenced in a study of shared clonotypes between healthy human individuals. TCRdb's copy holds only in-frame clones and misses some; the assay was immunoSEQ multiplex PCR. This sample has roughly 590,000 clones, with nearly 97% found just once. Positively selected for CCR7, the CD45RO-negative cells used as naive CD8 cells excluded terminally differentiated effector memory CD45RA+ cells. The sample taken for sequencing was naive CD8+ T cells sorted from blood. These receptor sequences come from a woman in her thirties in good health.

The rearrangement links TRBV28 to TRBJ1-5; the D is unclear. CDR1 MDHEN and CDR2 SYDVKM come from the germline V gene. This CDR3 has 14 amino acids. V shed 3 bases and J shed 3 bases, with 9 bases lying between them. CDR3 amino acids: CASSFYRTNQPQHF. The DNA of the CDR3 is TGTGCCAGCAGTTTTTACAGAACCAATCAGCCCCAGCATTTT. Looking up the rest from reference TRBV28 and TRBJ1-5 gives the full variable domain: DVKVTQSSRYLVKRTGEKVFLECVQDMDHENMFWYRQDPGLGLRLIYFSYDVKMKEKGDIPEGYSVSREKKERFSLILESASTNQTSMYLCASSFYRTNQPQHFGDGTRLSIL.

This rearrangement joins TRBV7-9 to TRBJ2-7; 8 bases align to TRBD2. The CDR3 covers 15 residues. Losses at the gene ends were 5 bases for V and 4 bases for J; bases not matched to a gene: 10. Germline-derived CDR1 and CDR2 are SEHNR and FQNEAQ (reference sequence). The CDR3 nucleotides read TGTGCCAGCAGCCCCGCTACAACTAGCGGATACGAGCAGTACTTC. It encodes CASSPATTSGYEQYF.

V and J are TRBV15 and TRBJ2-1; maybe TRBD2 (5 bases). The CDR3 spans 16 residues. Deletions cut 2 bases from V and 3 bases from J, with 14 bases between. The V gene's germline CDR1 is LNHNV and CDR2 YYDKDF (reference sequence). The CDR3 DNA follows: TGTGCCACCAGCAGAAGCGGAGAGCGTTACTACAATGAGCAGTTCTTC. Protein: CATSRSGERYYNEQFF.

V and J are TRBV6-6 and TRBJ2-7; maybe TRBD2 (6 bases). Germline lookup yields CDR1 MNHNY and CDR2 SVGAGI (reference sequence). The CDR3 is made up of 14 amino acids. V was cut by 6 bases and J by 3 bases, with 15 bases left in between. CDR3 residues: CASRTGTDIYEQYF. The CDR3 DNA reads as TGTGCCAGCAGGACCGGGACTGACATCTACGAGCAGTACTTC.

This clone was counted a single time. The chain's CDR3 is CASSTGLAGTGNEQFF. In DNA form, the CDR3 reads TGTGCCAGCAGTACGGGACTAGCGGGAACAGGCAATGAGCAGTTCTTC. The chain couples TRBV27 to TRBJ2-1; 13 bases agree with TRBD2. CDR1 MNHEY and CDR2 SMNVEV come from the germline V gene (reference sequence). V shed 5 bases, J shed 6 bases, and the junction held 7 bases outside the gene matches. This CDR3 is built from 16 residues.

J is TRBJ1-2 and V is TRBV28; TRBD1 agrees at 7 bases. The CDR3 is 19 residues long. J lost 4 bases, V lost 3 bases, and 20 bases had no gene match. Germline V CDR1 and CDR2: MDHEN, SYDVKM. CDR3 loop: CASSFPAYSTGLGSYGYTF. In DNA, the CDR3 is TGTGCCAGCAGTTTCCCAGCCTACTCGACAGGGCTCGGGAGCTATGGCTACACCTTC.

The genes are TRBV19 and TRBJ1-5; no reliable D call. Germline V lookup: CDR1 LNHDA, CDR2 SQIVND (reference sequence). This CDR3 comprises 14 residues. V shed 6 bases and J shed 3 bases, with 12 bases lying between them. CDR3 nucleotides: TGTGCCAGTAGCCTGGGAGGGTCCAATCAGCCCCAGCATTTT. Amino acid sequence: CASSLGGSNQPQHF. The whole variable domain, remainder taken from reference TRBV19 and TRBJ1-5, is DGGITQSPKYLFRKEGQNVTLSCEQNLNHDAMYWYRQDPGQGLRLIYYSQIVNDFQKGDIAEGYSVSREKKESFPLTVTSAQKNPTAFYLCASSLGGSNQPQHFGDGTRLSIL.

The CDR3 here is CASRNSGEQYF. CDR3 nucleotide sequence: TGTGCCAGCAGGAATTCAGGCGAGCAGTACTTC. The chain is built from TRBV6-1 and TRBJ2-7, with D uncertain. V was pared by 6 bases and J by 6 bases, with 9 bases between. CDR1 and CDR2 (germline): MNHNS, SASEGT. The CDR3 sequence is 11 residues long.